The 9 T cell receptor beta chains given below trace back to one sample, sequenced in a study of blood T cell repertoires in COVID-19. Some clones are missing from TCRdb's copy, which holds only in-frame ones; the method was immunoSEQ multiplex PCR. Of fewer than 350,000 clones detected, about 82% appear once; the ten largest clones hold roughly 7%. Input material: peripheral blood. The receptors here all came from a human donor in a cohort sampled during active COVID-19.

The V call is TRBV18, the J call TRBJ2-3, with 7 nucleotides matching TRBD1. The ends lost 3 bases at V and 0 bases at J; junction bases unmatched: 3. CDR3 length: 15 amino acids. The germline CDR1 and CDR2 sequences are KGHSH and LQKENI. The CDR3 nucleotides are TGTGCCAGCTCACCGGGACAGCTAAGCACAGATACGCAGTATTTT. Translated, it gives CASSPGQLSTDTQYF.

V is TRBV5-4 and J is TRBJ2-7; possible D gene TRBD1, 5 bases. Trimming cost V 0 bases and J 3 bases, with 13 bases left between them. Germline CDR1 SGHNT, CDR2 YYREEE (reference sequence). There are 15 residues in the CDR3. CDR3 DNA: TGTGCCAGCAGCTTGGATCCACAGGCCTTCTACGAGCAGTACTTC. Encoded protein: CASSLDPQAFYEQYF.

The rearrangement joins TRBV19 to TRBJ1-6; 8 bases agree with TRBD1. Germline V gene lookup returns CDR1 LNHDA and CDR2 SQIVND (reference sequence). V lost 5 bases to trimming and J lost 5 bases; unmatched junction nucleotides: 23. CDR3 size: 21 residues. Here the CDR3 reads CASSLPDRVLPLQTDNSPLHF. The CDR3 coding sequence is TGTGCCAGTAGTCTACCGGACAGGGTCCTACCTTTACAGACGGATAATTCACCCCTCCACTTT.

The chain combines TRBV27 with TRBJ2-7, with TRBD2 as a possible D gene (5 bases). V was clipped by 2 bases and J by 7 bases, with 12 bases between them. This CDR3 is 13 amino acids long. Germline values: CDR1 MNHEY, CDR2 SMNVEV (reference sequence). Here the CDR3 DNA reads TGTGCCAGCAGTTTACGAGTAGCGTGGGAGCAGTACTTC. Translating it yields CASSLRVAWEQYF.

This chain links TRBV11-2 with TRBJ2-1; 7 bases fit TRBD2. Germline lookup yields CDR1 SGHAT and CDR2 FQNNGV. The CDR3 consists of 15 residues. V was clipped by 4 bases and J by 7 bases; unmatched bases: 10. This chain's CDR3 is CASSSLGGVGNEQFF. CDR3 DNA: TGTGCCAGCAGCTCCTTGGGGGGGGTTGGTAATGAGCAGTTCTTC.

J is TRBJ1-1 and V is TRBV7-3, with no clear D. Deletions cut 1 base from V and 2 bases from J, with 5 bases between. The germline V gene encodes CDR1 SGHTA and CDR2 FQGTGA. The CDR3 spans 13 residues. CDR3 sequence reads: CASSLNTNTEAFF. The DNA for the CDR3 is TGTGCCAGCAGCTTAAACACAAACACTGAAGCTTTCTTT.

The rearrangement uses TRBV27 and TRBJ2-7; D is uncertain. The CDR3 spans 14 residues. The V and J ends lost 3 bases and 0 bases respectively, with 9 bases between them. CDR1 MNHEY and CDR2 SMNVEV come from the germline V gene (reference sequence). The CDR3 protein is CASSFRPSSYEQYF. Here the CDR3 DNA reads TGTGCCAGCAGTTTCAGGCCCAGCTCCTACGAGCAGTACTTC.

The J gene is TRBJ1-5, the V gene TRBV20-1; D call uncertain. Germline V CDR1 and CDR2: DFQATT, SNEGSKA (reference sequence). CDR3 length equals 13 residues. V gave up 3 bases and J gave up 0 bases, with 6 bases separating them. The CDR3 loop reads CSASDGSNQPQHF. The CDR3 region has the DNA TGCAGTGCTAGTGACGGTAGCAATCAGCCCCAGCATTTT.

This chain connects TRBV19 to TRBJ1-5, with D tentatively TRBD1 (5 bases). The CDR3 runs 15 residues. Germline V gene sequence: CDR1 LNHDA, CDR2 SQIVND (reference sequence). Trimming shortened V by 5 bases and J by 5 bases, and 16 bases separated the two germline ends. The CDR3 DNA follows: TGTGCCAGTAGTCGTAGCGGTGGGGGGGATCAGCCCCAGCATTTT. Protein product: CASSRSGGGDQPQHF.